This is a list of T cell receptor beta chains from one sample in a study of blood T cell repertoires in COVID-19. Clones were read by immunoSEQ multiplex PCR, and TCRdb kept only the in-frame ones, dropping some. Of 150,000 to 200,000 clones in the sample, 86% were seen once. Sequenced sample: peripheral blood. All receptors come from a woman in her seventies with acute or convalescent COVID-19. CDR3s include the opening cysteine and the closing phenylalanine or tryptophan.

J gene | V gene | CDR3 protein
TRBJ2-1 | TRBV7-7 | CASSLGGGNNEQFF
TRBJ2-7 | TRBV12-3/TRBV12-4 | CASRRAGGHEQYF
TRBJ1-1 | TRBV14 | CASSQGLRRGTEAFF
TRBJ2-3 | TRBV7-2 | CASSQGTFRTDTQYF
TRBJ2-4 | TRBV7-2 | CASSARQGKNIQYF
TRBJ2-3 | TRBV10-3 | CAISELGRPSTDTQYF
TRBJ2-2 | TRBV6-4 | CASLGGRGTGELFF
TRBJ1-1 | TRBV6-5 | CASSYALGGSTEAFF
TRBJ1-5 | TRBV28 | CASSQGQGQRWPQHF
TRBJ2-7 | TRBV6-5 | CASSTPHSYEQYF
TRBJ2-3 | TRBV3-1/TRBV3-2 | CASSQAGGRDTQYF
TRBJ2-5 | TRBV6-2/TRBV6-3 | CASSAGEFNETQYF
TRBJ2-7 | TRBV7-8 | CASSLADRVYEQYF
TRBJ2-5 | TRBV6-4 | CASSDSKGQVQETQYF
TRBJ2-5 | TRBV5-1 | CASRSGGLLETQYF
TRBJ2-2 | TRBV5-1 | CASSLDPAGPANTGELFF
TRBJ1-2 | TRBV3-1/TRBV3-2 | CASSQGLYGYTF
TRBJ1-4 | TRBV19 | CASSSGIRANEKLFF
TRBJ2-5 | TRBV14 | CASSRGWTQYF
TRBJ2-5 | TRBV5-1 | CASNRLAGLQETQYF
TRBJ1-6 | TRBV5-6 | CASSFFLQANSPLHF
TRBJ2-7 | TRBV11-2 | CASSFQLAGGISYEQYF
TRBJ2-1 | TRBV6-6 | CASSPRGLDEQFF
TRBJ2-1 | TRBV19 | CASSIWDRAGEEQFF
TRBJ2-7 | TRBV7-2 | CASSLSGDAYEQYF
TRBJ1-1 | TRBV20-1 | CSAKGDTEAFF
TRBJ2-1 | TRBV2 | CATHLAGAHNEQFF
TRBJ1-1 | TRBV4-2 | CASTFGQMNTEAFF
TRBJ1-1 | TRBV5-4 | CASSWTGGKNTEAFF
TRBJ1-3 | TRBV6-6 | CATASGNTIYF
TRBJ1-2 | TRBV19 | CASRGGSGGYTF
TRBJ2-7 | TRBV5-4 | CASSPGGRDYEQYF
TRBJ2-1 | TRBV11-2 | CASSLVGGYEQFF
TRBJ2-5 | TRBV12-5 | CASGLVRGGLAPETQYF
TRBJ1-6 | TRBV18 | CASSPGFEGSPLHF
TRBJ1-5 | TRBV29-1 | CSASTGVNQPQHF
TRBJ2-1 | TRBV10-3 | CAISEVSGRMRDEQFF
TRBJ1-4 | TRBV9 | CASSVSGGTNEKLFF
TRBJ1-1 | TRBV20-1 | CSCTGNTEAFF
TRBJ2-7 | TRBV21-1 | CASSKALTGNYEQYF
TRBJ2-3 | TRBV27 | CASSLGREGPDTQYF
TRBJ1-1 | TRBV7-2 | CASSSRGLGTEAFF
TRBJ1-1 | TRBV29-1 | CSVTGGYTEAFF
TRBJ2-1 | TRBV11-2 | CASSPGLAGLRREQFF
TRBJ2-3 | TRBV27 | CASRHGTGTTDTQYF
TRBJ1-1 | TRBV15 | CATSRGRADNTEAFF
TRBJ2-7 | TRBV5-1 | CASSLEPGGGYEQYF
TRBJ2-7 | TRBV28 | CASTGGRSYEQYF
TRBJ1-3 | TRBV7-9 | CASHLGTASSGNTIYF
TRBJ2-7 | TRBV28 | CASSPTTSGQYF
TRBJ1-1 | TRBV11-2 | CASSFSRAYTEAFF
TRBJ2-2 | TRBV7-6 | CASSDLRLDRVPGELFF
TRBJ1-6 | TRBV5-1 | CASSTLPGQDNSPLHF